This is a list of T cell receptor beta chains from one sample in a study of blood T cell repertoires in COVID-19. Repertoires were generated with immunoSEQ multiplex PCR, while TCRdb's copy carries only in-frame clones and drops some. The sample contains 310,000 or so clones, approximately 91% of which appear only once. The sequencing input was peripheral blood. The source is a woman in her twenties or thirties with COVID-19, enrolled during active disease. Both conserved end residues are part of each CDR3.

CDR3	V	J
CASSMVRGQANGYTF	TRBV19	TRBJ1-2
CAWSLLAGGTDTQYF	TRBV30	TRBJ2-3
CSASAGGYNEQFF	TRBV20-1	TRBJ2-1
CASGGRWTDTQYF	TRBV7-2	TRBJ2-3
CASSQNTGSRQFF	TRBV14	TRBJ2-1
CASSQTTGVAGETQYF	TRBV7-9	TRBJ2-5
CASSLGGGELFF	TRBV5-5	TRBJ2-2
CATSPRTGGKYTF	TRBV24-1	TRBJ1-2
CASERTGTTGELFF	TRBV5-1	TRBJ2-2
CASSQSGTGGETQYF	TRBV14	TRBJ2-5
CASSDAGTGSNEQFF	TRBV6-4	TRBJ2-1
CASSQTGGTDTQYF	TRBV5-1	TRBJ2-3
CASSWGERQGNSPLHF	TRBV5-1	TRBJ1-6
CASSIEFDRTFSPLHF	TRBV19	TRBJ1-6
CASTRVQGFSGYTF	TRBV28	TRBJ1-2
CASTSDTSGANVLTF	TRBV19	TRBJ2-6
CASTTQGYEQYF	TRBV28	TRBJ2-7
CATSDLDALAGGIDTQYF	TRBV24-1	TRBJ2-3
CSVEGRTSGSETQYF	TRBV29-1	TRBJ2-5
CASSFDGTSSDEQYF	TRBV28	TRBJ2-7
CASSVRWGVETQYF	TRBV5-8	TRBJ2-5
CASSRDRVQTGELFF	TRBV7-2	TRBJ2-2
CASSLRAGTNYNEQFF	TRBV5-4	TRBJ2-1
CASRQGGNTIYF	TRBV5-4	TRBJ1-3
CASSPRVSPGELFF	TRBV18	TRBJ2-2
CASSPTSGPSSYEQYF	TRBV5-1	TRBJ2-7
CASSDSDLAGRGDTQYF	TRBV6-4	TRBJ2-3
CASSPPGTGNYGYTF	TRBV6-5	TRBJ1-2
CASKAGTGVYEQYF	TRBV28	TRBJ2-7
CASSYSRGTEAFF	TRBV6-6	TRBJ1-1
CASSGEGDTQYF	TRBV9	TRBJ2-3
CASSLVRFGEYEQYF	TRBV5-1	TRBJ2-7
CAWMAGGFTDTQYF	TRBV30	TRBJ2-3
CSVAGPTYEQYF	TRBV29-1	TRBJ2-7
CATIRQGDQPQHF	TRBV6-5	TRBJ1-5
CASSIEGVDEAFF	TRBV19	TRBJ1-1
CASSSGVITDTQYF	TRBV6-4	TRBJ2-3
CASTPQRHQETQYF	TRBV5-1	TRBJ2-5
CASSQGPGETNEKLFF	TRBV3-1/TRBV3-2	TRBJ1-4
CASSFLPLAGGPTFQETQYF	TRBV5-8	TRBJ2-5
CASSLVRGWETQYF	TRBV7-9	TRBJ2-5
CASSPGTGTYEQYF	TRBV5-1	TRBJ2-7
CASSPRGGVSTEAFF	TRBV19	TRBJ1-1